This T cell receptor beta chain comes out of a study of T cells in Graves' hyperthyroidism and ophthalmopathy. Study observations and caveats: The blood repertoire included most of the expanded thyroid clonotypes above 0.001.

Stability of Graves' hyperthyroidism was defined as absent ophthalmopathy progression within 18 months. Diagnostic decisions used clinical symptoms, serum thyroxine and TRAb, thyroid ultrasound and orbital computed tomography. CDR1 and CDR2 (germline): LNHNV, YYDKDF (reference sequence). CDR3 length: 13 residues. V was cut by 5 bases and J by 5 bases, with 13 bases left in between. On this clonotype itself: The antigen remains undetermined.

Amplified TCR beta CDR3 regions came from RNA transcripts. The HTBI primer set drove a first-round RT-PCR of the TCR CDR3. Using its own MiXCR run on the multiplex PCR reads, TCRdb lists one record per CDR3 protein. The data show roughly 630,000 distinct CDR3 sequences, 15% to 17% seen once. This TCR derives from a woman aged 25 to 39 with Graves' hyperthyroidism. The sequenced material came from blood. The rearrangement joins TRBV15 to TRBJ2-7; D is perhaps TRBD1 (5 bases). As DNA, the CDR3 is TGTGCCACCAGCCGCAGGGAATCAAACGAGCAGTACTTC. Its protein is CATSRRESNEQYF.